Shown below are 29 T cell receptor beta chains from a single sample sequenced in a study of radiotherapy plus CTLA-4 blockade in lung cancer. Clones were read by immunoSEQ multiplex PCR, and TCRdb kept only the in-frame ones, dropping some. The table records some 87,000 clones, approximately 82% of them present only once. The sequences come from peripheral blood, collected from a patient treated with radiotherapy plus ipilimumab. The receptor set was obtained from a human donor with non-small cell lung cancer that progressed on radiotherapy plus ipilimumab.

This clone was seen more than once but under ten times. The chain joins TRBV4-3 to TRBJ1-6, with D uncertain. V lost 0 bases to trimming and J lost 7 bases, with 10 bases between them. This CDR3 comprises 15 residues. CDR1 and CDR2 from the germline V gene are LGHNA and YSLEER. The CDR3 DNA is TGCGCCAGCAGCCAAGATCCGTCCGGGAATTCACCCCTCCACTTT. This sequence encodes CASSQDPSGNSPLHF.

This clone was seen a few times. The genes are TRBV4-2 and TRBJ2-3; D unresolved. The CDR3 covers 15 residues. Trimming removed 1 base from V and 4 bases from J, with 12 bases in between. Germline values: CDR1 LGHNA, CDR2 YNFKEQ. CDR3 bases: TGTGCCAGCAGCCAAGGTCAGCGTCGGGCAGATACGCAGTATTTT. Protein product: CASSQGQRRADTQYF.

Only a few counts were recorded for this clone. The rearrangement links TRBV11-1 to TRBJ2-3; the match to TRBD2 covers 13 bases. The CDR3 runs 16 residues. J lost 2 bases, V lost 5 bases, and 4 bases had no gene match. Germline V gives CDR1 SGHAT, CDR2 FQDESV (reference sequence). The CDR3 DNA sequence: TGTGCCAGCAGCCGACTAGCGGGGGGACCCACAGATACGCAGTATTTT. Amino acids: CASSRLAGGPTDTQYF.

The chain links TRBV5-4 to TRBJ1-5, with D possibly being TRBD1 (5 bases). Trimming took off 0 bases at V and 1 base at J, with 5 bases between the two ends. Looked up from germline, CDR1 is SGHNT and CDR2 is YYREEE (reference sequence). The CDR3 extends over 14 amino acids. The CDR3 nucleotides are TGTGCCAGCAGCTTGGGGGGGAGCAATCAGCCCCAGCATTTT. Encoded protein: CASSLGGSNQPQHF.

The CDR3 protein is CASSYSRSSYNEQFF. The CDR3 DNA sequence: TGTGCCAGCAGTTACTCTAGGAGCTCCTACAATGAGCAGTTCTTC. The V and J genes are TRBV6-6 and TRBJ2-1, with D hard to call. V was cut by 0 bases and J by 0 bases, with 6 bases left in between. The germline gives CDR1 MNHNY, CDR2 SVGAGI (reference sequence). This CDR3 spans 15 amino acids.

The chain carries TRBV7-2 and TRBJ1-2; the D is unclear. Germline lookup yields CDR1 SGHTA and CDR2 FQGNSA. Between the trimmed V and J ends, which lost 5 bases and 6 bases, there was a span of 13 bases. The CDR3 has 13 amino acids. The CDR3 DNA sequence: TGTGCCAGCAGCCTCACGCCTTATAATGGCTACACCTTC. This translates into CASSLTPYNGYTF.

This clone was recorded only once. The rearrangement links TRBV28 to TRBJ2-7, with TRBD1 identical over 8 bases. Unmatched junction bases numbered 9, after V lost 2 bases and J lost 6 bases. The CDR3 is 15 amino acids. Germline lookup yields CDR1 MDHEN and CDR2 SYDVKM. The CDR3 sequence is CASSLATGVRAEQYF. As DNA, the CDR3 is TGTGCCAGCAGTTTAGCGACAGGGGTTAGGGCCGAGCAGTACTTC. Full variable domain (missing parts from reference TRBV28 and TRBJ2-7): DVKVTQSSRYLVKRTGEKVFLECVQDMDHENMFWYRQDPGLGLRLIYFSYDVKMKEKGDIPEGYSVSREKKERFSLILESASTNQTSMYLCASSLATGVRAEQYFGPGTRLTVT.

This clone was detected only a few times. This rearrangement joins TRBV6-5 to TRBJ1-2; no clear D. This CDR3 has 13 amino acids. From germline, CDR1 is MNHEY and CDR2 SVGAGI. Trimming cost V 10 bases and J 1 base, with 13 bases left between them. The CDR3 bases are TGTGCCACGCGCGGGGTCCTTAACTATGGCTACACCTTC. It translates to CATRGVLNYGYTF.

The chain is built from TRBV5-1 and TRBJ2-2; 8 nucleotides agree with TRBD2. With 1 base clipped from V and 8 bases from J, the junction kept 16 bases outside the gene matches. CDR1 and CDR2 (germline): SGHRS, YFSETQ. The CDR3 has 18 residues. CDR3 nucleotide sequence: TGCGCCAGCAGCTTGACCTGGGCTAGCGGGTCCTACGGGGGGGAGCTGTTTTTT. As protein: CASSLTWASGSYGGELFF. Complete variable domain (other parts from reference TRBV5-1 and TRBJ2-2): KAGVTQTPRYLIKTRGQQVTLSCSPISGHRSVSWYQQTPGQGLQFLFEYFSETQRNKGNFPGRFSGRQFSNSRSEMNVSTLELGDSALYLCASSLTWASGSYGGELFFGEGSRLTVL.

V usage is TRBV4-3 and J usage is TRBJ2-1; 12 bases are shared with TRBD2. The CDR3 is made up of 17 amino acids. Germline lookup yields CDR1 LGHNA and CDR2 YSLEER. V lost 2 bases to trimming and J lost 8 bases; unmatched junction nucleotides: 10. The CDR3 sequence is CASSQSGLAGGRYEQFF. The CDR3 nucleotides read TGCGCCAGCAGCCAAAGCGGGCTAGCGGGAGGGAGATATGAGCAGTTCTTC.

V usage is TRBV6-6 and J usage is TRBJ1-1; D is possibly TRBD1 (5 bases). The CDR3 is made up of 14 amino acids. Germline CDR1 and CDR2: MNHNY and SVGAGI (reference sequence). V was pared by 7 bases and J by 7 bases, with 19 bases between. The CDR3 protein is CASIAPDKDYEAFF. CDR3 DNA sequence: TGTGCCAGCATAGCGCCGGACAAAGACTATGAAGCTTTCTTT.

The sample holds a few counts of this clone. The rearrangement links TRBV2 to TRBJ2-1; 9 bases match TRBD2. J lost 6 bases, V lost 8 bases, and 2 bases had no gene match. Germline assignment: CDR1 SNHLY and CDR2 FYNNEI. The CDR3 length is 12 residues. CDR3 coding DNA: TGTGCCAGCGCGGGAGGGAGCAATGAGCAGTTCTTC. It encodes CASAGGSNEQFF.

The chain combines TRBV19 with TRBJ2-7; D gene unclear. CDR3 length: 14 residues. V was clipped by 6 bases and J by 3 bases, with 15 bases between them. Per germline, CDR1 LNHDA and CDR2 SQIVND (reference sequence). The CDR3 region is CASSPQRALYEQYF. CDR3 bases: TGTGCCAGTAGCCCACAACGGGCCCTCTACGAGCAGTACTTC.

The chain recombines TRBV6-1 with TRBJ2-2, with D possibly being TRBD2 (6 bases). Germline assignment: CDR1 MNHNS and CDR2 SASEGT. The V end was cut by 4 bases, the J end by 6 bases, with 15 bases between. The length of the CDR3 is 15 residues. The CDR3 DNA sequence: TGTGCCAGCAGTGGCGGGACTCCCGGGGCCGGGGAGCTGTTTTTT. This sequence encodes CASSGGTPGAGELFF.

The V gene is TRBV6-1, the J gene TRBJ2-7, with TRBD1 matching 8 bases. Germline V gene sequence: CDR1 MNHNS, CDR2 SASEGT. The CDR3 extends over 14 amino acids. Unmatched junction bases numbered 7, after V lost 7 bases and J lost 2 bases. The CDR3 reads CASTPRTGTYEQYF. The CDR3 DNA sequence: TGTGCCAGCACCCCGCGGACAGGGACCTACGAGCAGTACTTC.

The chain joins TRBV25-1 to TRBJ2-1; 12 bases agree with TRBD2. Germline-derived CDR1 and CDR2 are MGHDK and SYGVNS. This CDR3 spans 16 amino acids. V was pared by 0 bases and J by 6 bases, with 3 bases of the junction left unmatched. The CDR3 reads CASSEYKLAGGNEQFF. The CDR3 nucleotides read TGTGCCAGCAGTGAATATAAACTAGCGGGAGGCAATGAGCAGTTCTTC.

The chain couples TRBV5-1 to TRBJ1-4, with 9 bases lining up with TRBD1. Germline lookup yields CDR1 SGHRS and CDR2 YFSETQ. With V trimmed by 5 bases and J by 4 bases, 6 bases remained unmatched. There are 15 residues in the CDR3. This chain's CDR3 is CASSSWTGVNEKLFF. CDR3 coding DNA: TGCGCCAGCAGTTCCTGGACAGGGGTTAATGAAAAACTGTTTTTT.

This clone was seen a handful of times. This chain joins TRBV10-3 and TRBJ1-3, with 12 bases aligning to TRBD1. The CDR3 has 16 amino acids. Germline V CDR1 and CDR2: ENHRY, SYGVKD. Trimming cost V 10 bases and J 0 bases; bases outside gene matches: 7. The CDR3 sequence is CASRDRGLSSGNTIYF. The CDR3 region has the DNA TGTGCCAGCCGGGACAGGGGGCTAAGCTCTGGAAACACCATATATTTT.

The chain has TRBV27 and TRBJ1-5; 8 bases align to TRBD1. The CDR3 length is 15 residues. Looked up from germline, CDR1 is MNHEY and CDR2 is SMNVEV (reference sequence). V lost 2 bases to trimming and J lost 6 bases; unmatched junction nucleotides: 6. The CDR3 reads CASSLDSGGGQPQHF. CDR3 DNA: TGTGCCAGCAGTTTAGACTCAGGGGGCGGTCAGCCCCAGCATTTT.

J is TRBJ1-2 and V is TRBV19, with TRBD1 matching over 11 bases. The germline CDR1 and CDR2 sequences are LNHDA and SQIVND (reference sequence). There are 15 residues in the CDR3. V was pared by 5 bases and J by 4 bases, with 6 bases of the junction left unmatched. CDR3 in amino acids: CASSSLGQGGYGYTF. The DNA of the CDR3 is TGTGCCAGTAGTTCCCTGGGACAGGGGGGCTATGGCTACACCTTC.

The chain uses TRBV7-3 and TRBJ2-3; D is undetermined. Trimming pared 4 bases from V and 4 bases from J, leaving 9 bases between. The CDR3 has 13 residues. The germline V gene has CDR1 SGHTA and CDR2 FQGTGA. CDR3 amino acids: CASSSQAADTQYF. For the CDR3, the DNA is TGTGCCAGCAGCTCCCAGGCGGCAGATACGCAGTATTTT.

This clone was found once. V and J are TRBV5-1 and TRBJ1-6; TRBD1 is a possible D gene (5 bases). V was trimmed by 0 bases and J by 11 bases, leaving 15 bases between them. The CDR3 runs to 15 residues. Per the germline V gene, CDR1 is SGHRS and CDR2 is YFSETQ. The CDR3 sequence is CASSLAGTPGTPLHF. CDR3 DNA sequence: TGCGCCAGCAGCTTGGCCGGGACGCCCGGTACACCCCTCCACTTT.

Concerning this clone itself: Other nucleotide sequences in the sample specify the same CDR3. CDR3 DNA sequence: TGTGCCAGCAGCCAAGTTAGCGGTAGCACAGATACGCAGTATTTT. Residues: CASSQVSGSTDTQYF. The V gene is TRBV4-2, the J gene TRBJ2-3; tentatively, D is TRBD2 (6 bases). The V gene's germline CDR1 is LGHNA and CDR2 YNFKEQ. V was clipped by 1 base and J by 0 bases, with 8 bases between them. The CDR3 covers 15 residues.

The V call is TRBV19, the J call TRBJ1-5; a possible D gene is TRBD1 (5 bases). Germline V gives CDR1 LNHDA, CDR2 SQIVND (reference sequence). The CDR3 runs to 14 residues. The V end was cut by 4 bases, the J end by 3 bases, with 10 bases between. CDR3 loop: CASSRGDPNQPQHF. The CDR3 DNA reads TGTGCCAGTAGTAGGGGGGACCCCAATCAGCCCCAGCATTTT.

CDR3 sequence (DNA): TGCGCCAGCAGCCAAGATCAGCGGCAGGAAAAACGAGCTTTCTTT. It encodes CASSQDQRQEKRAFF. The chain carries TRBV4-3 and TRBJ1-1; the D is unclear. This CDR3 is built from 15 residues. Germline assignment: CDR1 LGHNA and CDR2 YSLEER. The V end lost 0 bases, the J end lost 10 bases, and 18 bases lay between the germline ends.

The chain joins TRBV5-6 to TRBJ1-5, with D tentatively TRBD1 (6 bases). CDR3 length: 15 amino acids. Germline CDR1 and CDR2: SGHDT and YYEEEE. The ends were cut back, 4 bases at V and 7 bases at J, with 18 bases in the middle. The CDR3 here is CASSVMGAVDQPQHF. DNA for the CDR3: TGTGCCAGCAGCGTTATGGGGGCTGTAGACCAGCCCCAGCATTTT.

In this sample, this clone turned up a few times. This rearrangement joins TRBV9 to TRBJ1-2, with a possible D match to TRBD1 (6 bases). Germline CDR1 reads SGDLS; CDR2 reads YYNGEE. CDR3 length equals 16 residues. V dropped 1 base and J dropped 0 bases, with 13 bases sitting between them. Here the CDR3 DNA reads TGTGCCAGCAGCGTAAACATGGGGGCGACTAACTATGGCTACACCTTC. Its protein is CASSVNMGATNYGYTF.

This chain links TRBV9 with TRBJ1-2; TRBD1 might be the D (5 bases). Germline V gene sequence: CDR1 SGDLS, CDR2 YYNGEE. This CDR3 has 14 amino acids. The V and J ends lost 0 bases and 3 bases respectively, with 9 bases between them. This chain's CDR3 is CASSVVGADYGYTF. CDR3 DNA: TGTGCCAGCAGCGTAGTAGGGGCCGACTATGGCTACACCTTC.

The rearrangement joins TRBV2 to TRBJ2-6; tentative D call: TRBD2 (6 bases). The CDR3 length is 14 residues. Germline assignment: CDR1 SNHLY and CDR2 FYNNEI. The V gene lost 7 bases and the J gene lost 11 bases, with 18 bases spanning the gap. The CDR3 nucleotides are TGTGCCAGCACCCGCCGGGAGCTTCAGGACGTCCTGACTTTC. Protein: CASTRRELQDVLTF.